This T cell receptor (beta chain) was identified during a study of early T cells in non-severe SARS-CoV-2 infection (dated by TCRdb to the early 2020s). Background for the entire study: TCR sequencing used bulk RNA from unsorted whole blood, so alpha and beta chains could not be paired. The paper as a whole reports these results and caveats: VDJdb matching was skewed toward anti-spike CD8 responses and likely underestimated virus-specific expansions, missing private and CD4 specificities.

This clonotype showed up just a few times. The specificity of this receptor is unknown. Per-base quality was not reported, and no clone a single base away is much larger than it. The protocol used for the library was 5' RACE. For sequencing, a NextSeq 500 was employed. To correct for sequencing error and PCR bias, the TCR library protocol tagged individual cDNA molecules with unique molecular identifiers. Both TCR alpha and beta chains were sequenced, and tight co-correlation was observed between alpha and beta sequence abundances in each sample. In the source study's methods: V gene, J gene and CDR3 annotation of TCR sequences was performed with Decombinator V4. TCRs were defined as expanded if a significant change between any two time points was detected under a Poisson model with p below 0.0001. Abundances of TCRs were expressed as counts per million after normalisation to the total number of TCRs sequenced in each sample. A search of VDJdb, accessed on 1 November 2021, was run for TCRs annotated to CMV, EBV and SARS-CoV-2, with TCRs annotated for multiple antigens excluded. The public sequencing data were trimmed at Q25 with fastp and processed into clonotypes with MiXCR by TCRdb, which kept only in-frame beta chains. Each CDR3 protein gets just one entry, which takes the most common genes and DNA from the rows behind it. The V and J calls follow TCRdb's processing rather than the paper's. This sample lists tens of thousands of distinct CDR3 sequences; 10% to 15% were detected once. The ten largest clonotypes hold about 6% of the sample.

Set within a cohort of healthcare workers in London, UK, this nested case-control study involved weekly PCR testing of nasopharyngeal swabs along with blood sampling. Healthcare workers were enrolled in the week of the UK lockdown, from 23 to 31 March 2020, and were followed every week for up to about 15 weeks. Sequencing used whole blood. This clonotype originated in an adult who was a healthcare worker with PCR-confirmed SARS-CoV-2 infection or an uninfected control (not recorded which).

The CDR3 here reads CASSPGTTSSYNEQFF. The sequenced DNA: TGTGCCAGCAGTCCGGGGACTACCAGCTCCTACAATGAGCAGTTCTTC. The chain couples TRBV12-3 or TRBV12-4 to TRBJ2-1; TRBD2 matches 7 bases in the middle. The CDR3 spans 16 residues, from the cysteine through the phenylalanine. The read is trimmed to its CDR3 DNA, 48 bases read in frame from base 1. Compared with germline, V lacks 5 bases and J lacks 0 bases; bases without a gene match: 7.